The 8 T cell receptor beta chains below all came from one sample that was sequenced in a study of T cells in Graves' hyperthyroidism and ophthalmopathy. Template material for amplifying TCR beta CDR3 regions consisted of RNA transcripts. First-round RT-PCR of the TCR CDR3 relied on the HTBI primer set. TCRdb recomputed calls from the multiplex PCR reads with MiXCR, one row per CDR3 protein. The table lists fewer than 900,000 distinct CDR3 sequences, over 15% of them singletons, with around 8.1% in the top ten. The sample comprised blood. These TCRs come from a man between 18 and 29 years old with Graves' hyperthyroidism.

At least ten counts were recorded for this clonotype. The J gene is TRBJ1-5, the V gene TRBV28; D possibly corresponds to TRBD1 (6 bases). There are 17 residues in the CDR3. The germline CDR1 and CDR2 sequences are MDHEN and SYDVKM. Trimming removed 3 bases at V and 4 bases at J, with 19 bases between. The DNA for the CDR3 is TGTGCCAGCAGTTTTTTTGGGGGCCAGAGTCTAAATCAGCCCCAGCATTTT. This sequence encodes CASSFFGGQSLNQPQHF.

This clonotype was detected only a few times. V gene TRBV28 combines with J gene TRBJ2-7; possibly TRBD2 for D (6 bases). The germline CDR1 and CDR2 sequences are MDHEN and SYDVKM. The CDR3 sequence is 14 residues long. The V gene lost 2 bases and the J gene lost 4 bases, with 12 bases spanning the gap. CDR3 nucleotide sequence: TGTGCCAGCAGTTTAACGGGAGAAGGATACGAGCAGTACTTC. Translated: CASSLTGEGYEQYF.

The chain combines TRBV7-8 with TRBJ1-5, with TRBD1 matching 8 bases. Germline CDR1 and CDR2: SGHVS and FQNEAQ. The CDR3 sequence is 15 residues long. Losses at the gene ends were 5 bases for V and 4 bases for J; bases not matched to a gene: 7. The CDR3 nucleotides are TGTGCCAGCAGCGAGTCCGGGACAGGTAATCAGCCCCAGCATTTT. Its translation: CASSESGTGNQPQHF.

This clonotype came up many times. V usage is TRBV24-1 and J usage is TRBJ1-5, with D tentatively TRBD1 (5 bases). The V end was cut by 3 bases, the J end by 5 bases, with 10 bases between. This CDR3 has 14 residues. CDR1 KGHDR and CDR2 SFDVKD come from the germline V gene. The CDR3 loop reads CATSDRGEDQPQHF. The CDR3, as DNA: TGTGCCACCAGTGATCGAGGGGAGGATCAGCCCCAGCATTTT.

This clonotype came up many times. The chain uses TRBV30 and TRBJ2-7; TRBD1 aligns across 8 bases. V shed 7 bases and J 4 bases; nucleotides not matched to a gene: 6. CDR3 size: 12 residues. Germline lookup yields CDR1 GTSNPN and CDR2 SVGIG (reference sequence). The CDR3 protein is CASDRAGYEQYF. The CDR3 DNA is TGTGCCTCGGACAGGGCAGGGTACGAGCAGTACTTC.

Regarding this clonotype: The junction does not match germline at one end; this may be a read error. This chain uses TRBV20-1 with TRBJ1-1; possibly TRBD1 for D (6 bases). Looked up from germline, CDR1 is DFQATT and CDR2 is SNEGSKA (reference sequence). This CDR3 spans 11 amino acids. In DNA, the CDR3 is TGCAGTGCTAGGCCAGGGGATAAGGGGATCTTT. Protein: CSARPGDKGIF.

This clonotype was recorded a few times. The rearrangement joins TRBV12-3 or TRBV12-4 to TRBJ2-7, with no clear D. The V end lost 2 bases, the J end lost 0 bases, and 11 bases lay between the germline ends. This CDR3 is 15 amino acids long. CDR3 DNA sequence: TGTGCCAGCAGTTTAAGGCAGACCCTCTCCTACGAGCAGTACTTC. Protein sequence: CASSLRQTLSYEQYF.

This clonotype occurred once. The genes are TRBV3-1 and TRBJ1-2, with D possibly being TRBD1 (5 bases). The V end was cut by 4 bases, the J end by 6 bases, with 18 bases between. The CDR3 runs to 15 residues. Germline assignment: CDR1 LGHDT and CDR2 YNNKEL (reference sequence). The CDR3 DNA is TGTGCCAGCAGCCCCCTCGGGGGTAGCCCTCATGGCTACACCTTC. Translating it yields CASSPLGGSPHGYTF.